This note documents a single TCR beta chain sequence. Antigen: not known. This sample is drawn from a study of post-analysis software for immune sequencing data. Whole-study context: Courses of disease covered relapsing-remitting, secondary progressive and progressive-relapsing multiple sclerosis.

Findings of the study overall: Roughly five TRBV segments, including TRBV5-6, TRBV5-1 and TRBV20-1, were more frequent in patients than controls.

Germline trimming cut 6 bases from V and 0 bases from J; bases unmatched to any gene: 6. The CDR3 is 15 amino acids. Germline V gene sequence: CDR1 MNHEY, CDR2 SVGEGT. Included in the TCR beta cDNA libraries were unique molecular identifiers. TCRdb recomputed calls from the PCR reads with MiXCR, one row per CDR3 protein. The sample has about 170,000 distinct CDR3 sequences, about 32% seen once. The sequence came from a girl aged 10-17 years with multiple sclerosis. The source material was blood. This chain links TRBV6-2 or TRBV6-3 with TRBJ2-7; 9 positions match TRBD2. CDR3 in DNA: TGTGCCAGCAGATTTCTAGCGGGGAGCTCCTACGAGCAGTACTTC. Amino acid sequence: CASRFLAGSSYEQYF.